The rows below give T cell receptor beta chains drawn from one sample of a study of Graves' ophthalmopathy and Graves' hyperthyroidism. TCRdb redid the calling of the multiplex PCR reads with MiXCR, one entry per CDR3 protein. The repertoire holds about 150,000 distinct CDR3 sequences, with approximately 38% as singletons. Input material: peripheral blood. These receptors were taken from a woman aged 40 to 50 with Graves' ophthalmopathy. Each CDR3 is given with its conserved first and last residue. Each record gives: J gene, D gene, clone size, V gene, CDR3 DNA, CDR3 protein. A D gene is named only where the DNA matches it firmly. Expanded clones get a size class; other rows say once, few or many, or leave the size out.

TRBJ1-5 . many TRBV6-5 TGTGCCAGCAGGAGACGGGGGAGCAATCAGCCCCAGCATTTT CASRRRGSNQPQHF
TRBJ2-7 . . TRBV6-2/TRBV6-3 TGTGCCAGCAGTTACTCGATGGACTCCTACGAGCAGTACTTC CASSYSMDSYEQYF
TRBJ2-7 . . TRBV2 TGTGCCAGCAGTGATGGCAGGGCCTACGAGCAGTACTTC CASSDGRAYEQYF
TRBJ2-7 . . TRBV27 TGTGCCAGCAGTTCCGAGACCAAACCCTACGAGCAGTACTTC CASSSETKPYEQYF
TRBJ2-2 . . TRBV7-7 TGTGCTAGCAGCCCCGGACGGCGGAGCGGGGAGCTGTTTTTT CASSPGRRSGELFF
TRBJ1-2 . . TRBV18 TGTGCCAGCTCACCTTCCGCAGGGCTAGAGTATGGCTACACCTTC CASSPSAGLEYGYTF
TRBJ2-7 . many TRBV20-1 TGCAGTGCTAGGGCAGTAATGGCCTACGAGCAGTACTTC CSARAVMAYEQYF
TRBJ2-7 TRBD1 . TRBV7-2 TGTGCCAGCAGCATACAGGGGATGGACGTCCACGAGCAGTACTTC CASSIQGMDVHEQYF
TRBJ1-6 TRBD1 many TRBV30 TGTGCCTGGAAACGACAGGGATCACCCCTCCACTTT CAWKRQGSPLHF
TRBJ1-2 TRBD1 . TRBV12-3/TRBV12-4 TGTGCCAGCATCGTGACAGGGAGGATTTCAAACTATGGCTACACCTTC CASIVTGRISNYGYTF
TRBJ2-7 . . TRBV7-9 TGTGCCAGCAGTCGGGGGGGACAGGACGAGCAGTACTTC CASSRGGQDEQYF
TRBJ1-2 . many TRBV7-2 TGTGCCAGCAGTCTGGGGTCCCATGCTAGCTACACCTTC CASSLGSHASYTF
TRBJ2-7 . . TRBV11-2 TGTGCCAGCAGCTTAGAAGTTAGCGGCTCCTACGAGCAGTACTTC CASSLEVSGSYEQYF
TRBJ2-7 . many TRBV28 TGTGCCAGCACCACCGGACTGTACTCCTACGAGCAGTACTTC CASTTGLYSYEQYF
TRBJ2-2 . many TRBV12-3/TRBV12-4 TGTGCCAGCAGTTTGGGGGGCGGGGAGCTGTTTTTT CASSLGGGELFF
TRBJ1-1 . many TRBV6-1 TGTGCCAGCAGTGAAGAACAGGGTAGCACTGAAGCTTTCTTT CASSEEQGSTEAFF
TRBJ2-5 TRBD1 many TRBV29-1 TGCAGCGTCCGGGACAGATACCAAGAGACCCAGTACTTC CSVRDRYQETQYF
TRBJ1-5 . . TRBV20-1 TGCAGTGCTTCTACTCAGGGAGGCCAATCCTTTAATCAGCCCCAGCATTTT CSASTQGGQSFNQPQHF
TRBJ1-2 . many TRBV7-9 . CASSFGPGAHYGYTF
TRBJ1-1 TRBD1 . TRBV6-2/TRBV6-3 TGTGCCAGCAGTTATGGTAGGGACAGGATGAACACTGAAGCTTTCTTT CASSYGRDRMNTEAFF
TRBJ2-5 . many TRBV30 TGTGCCTGGAATGAAAATGGAGAGACCCAGTACTTC CAWNENGETQYF
TRBJ1-5 . many TRBV24-1 TGTGCCACCAGTGACGCAGGGAGGGGGCAGCCCCAGCATTTT CATSDAGRGQPQHF
TRBJ1-5 . . TRBV6-1 TGTGCCAGCAGTAAAGGCCCGGGGGGGGATCAGCCCCAGCATTTT CASSKGPGGDQPQHF
TRBJ2-7 . many TRBV7-2 TGTGCCAGCAGCTTAACCCCGCGACCGCCCTACGAGCAGTACTTC CASSLTPRPPYEQYF
TRBJ2-5 . many TRBV6-1 TGTGCCAGCAGCGACATGGGACAAGCGGAGACCCAGTACTTC CASSDMGQAETQYF
TRBJ2-5 . few TRBV29-1 TGCAGCGTTGGGACTTTAGAGACCCAGTACTTC CSVGTLETQYF
TRBJ1-1 . . TRBV6-1 TGTGCCAGCAGTGAACTTCTGTCTGAAGCTTCCTTT CASSELLSEASF
TRBJ1-1 TRBD1 . TRBV7-2 TGTGCCAGCAGCCAAGGACAGGGCAGGGCTGAAGCTTTCTTT CASSQGQGRAEAFF
TRBJ2-7 TRBD2 many TRBV6-5 TGTGCCAGCAGTTACGGTGCTAGCGGGAGGGCCTGGGAGCAGTACTTC CASSYGASGRAWEQYF
TRBJ1-5 . . TRBV12-3/TRBV12-4 TGTGCCAGCAGTCCGGGAGACAGACCCTTTAACAATCAGCCCCAGCATTTT CASSPGDRPFNNQPQHF
TRBJ2-4 TRBD1 many TRBV13 TGTGCCAGCAGCGGACAGGGGGGAAACATTCAGTACTTC CASSGQGGNIQYF
TRBJ1-2 TRBD1 . TRBV2 TGTGCCAGCGGGTCAGGGGGAAGTTACTATGGCTACACCTTC CASGSGGSYYGYTF
TRBJ2-2 . many TRBV6-5 TGTGCCAGCAGATCCCCCCGGGACGGCACGAACACCGGGGAGCTGTTTTTT CASRSPRDGTNTGELFF
TRBJ1-5 TRBD1 . TRBV28 TGTGCCAGCAGCAGACAGGGGTTAGGCAATCAGCCCCAGCATTTT CASSRQGLGNQPQHF
TRBJ2-7 TRBD2 . TRBV12-3/TRBV12-4 TGTGCCAGCAGGCCCCCGACTAGCGGGTACGAGCAGTACTTC CASRPPTSGYEQYF
TRBJ2-5 . . TRBV6-1 TGTGCCAGTAAGAGGGATTGGGGCCAAGAGACCCAGTACTTC CASKRDWGQETQYF
TRBJ1-2 TRBD1 . TRBV28 TGTGCCAGCATACAGACAGGGAGGTCTAACTATGGCTACACCTTC CASIQTGRSNYGYTF
TRBJ2-7 . . TRBV6-1 TGTGCCAGCAGTCCCGGACCTCCCTACGAGCAGTACTTC CASSPGPPYEQYF
TRBJ1-2 . few TRBV12-3/TRBV12-4 TGTGCCAGCAGTTTAGGTTATAACTATGGCTACACCTTC CASSLGYNYGYTF
TRBJ1-1 . many TRBV27 TGTGCCAGCAGTTTAGCGCGGAACACTGAAGCTTTCTTT CASSLARNTEAFF
TRBJ1-5 TRBD1 many TRBV12-3/TRBV12-4 TGTGCCAGCAGCCACAAACAGGGGTCGGGGCAGCCCCAGCATTTT CASSHKQGSGQPQHF
TRBJ2-5 . once TRBV12-3/TRBV12-4 TGTGCCAGCAGTTTGATGGCCAGGGGAGAGACCCAGTACTTC CASSLMARGETQYF
TRBJ2-5 TRBD1 . TRBV6-1 TGTGCCAGCAGTGCATCCGGGACAGGCAAAGAGACCCAGTACTTC CASSASGTGKETQYF
TRBJ1-5 . few TRBV12-3/TRBV12-4 TGTGCCAGCAGTTTAGGTGCGAAGTATAGCAATCAGCCCCAGCATTTT CASSLGAKYSNQPQHF
TRBJ1-1 . many TRBV6-5 TGTGCCAGCAGTTCGGCAGGGGCCCCACGGGGTACTGAAGCTTTCTTT CASSSAGAPRGTEAFF
TRBJ1-1 . many TRBV19 TGTGCCAGTACCCTGAACCCGGGCACTGAAGCTTTCTTT CASTLNPGTEAFF
TRBJ2-7 . many TRBV2 TGTGCCAGCAGTGAGGACGGCTCCTACGAGCAGTACTTC CASSEDGSYEQYF
TRBJ1-6 . . TRBV27 TGTGCCAGCAGCCTCATGGGAGGGGTGAGCTCCTATAATTCACCCCTCCACTTT CASSLMGGVSSYNSPLHF
TRBJ1-2 . many TRBV11-3 TGTGCCAGCACCCCTCTTAACGGGGATGAGGGCTACACCTTC CASTPLNGDEGYTF
TRBJ1-2 TRBD1 . TRBV28 TGTGCCAGCAGTACCCCGGGACAGGTTCCTTATGGCTACACCTTC CASSTPGQVPYGYTF
TRBJ2-7 . . TRBV7-2 TGTGCCAGCAGCTTAACGAAAACACCCTACGAGCAGTACTTC CASSLTKTPYEQYF
TRBJ1-1 . many TRBV12-3/TRBV12-4 TGTGCCAGCAGCGAATCACTTAGACCTAAAGCTTTCTTT CASSESLRPKAFF
TRBJ1-5 . many TRBV6-1 TGTGCCAGCAGATCAGGGAGGTCTTTGCAGCCCCAGCATTTT CASRSGRSLQPQHF
TRBJ2-7 . . TRBV6-1 TGTGCCAGCACTCAAGGGGCGGTGGGCTCCTACGAGCAGTACTTC CASTQGAVGSYEQYF
TRBJ2-2 TRBD2 . TRBV6-5 TGTGCCAGCAGTTACTCGACTAGCGGGTTTGGGGAGCTGTTTTTT CASSYSTSGFGELFF
TRBJ2-7 . many TRBV29-1 TGCAGCGTCCCCCCGGGGTGGGGCTCCTACGAGCAGTACTTC CSVPPGWGSYEQYF
TRBJ2-7 . . TRBV12-3/TRBV12-4 TGTGCCAGCAGTTTTTCCGCGGAGCAGTACTTC CASSFSAEQYF
TRBJ2-5 . many TRBV28 TGTGCCAGCAGTCCGCAACGGGAGACCCAGTACTTC CASSPQRETQYF
TRBJ1-1 . . TRBV6-1 TGTGCCAGCAGCCCGTGGGTTGGTGAAGCTTTCTTT CASSPWVGEAFF
TRBJ1-3 . many TRBV7-8 TGTGCCAGCAGCCCGGGGGTATCTGGAAACACCATATATTTT CASSPGVSGNTIYF